This T cell receptor beta chain comes out of a study of early T cells in non-severe SARS-CoV-2 infection. For the study at large: Sequencing input comprised bulk RNA from unsorted whole blood; chain pairing was not available.

Attachment of unique molecular identifiers to individual cDNA molecules was performed. One entry per CDR3 protein results from TCRdb running MiXCR on the 5' RACE reads. The sample consists of just under 85,000 distinct CDR3 sequences, roughly a tenth of them appearing once. Germline values: CDR1 SGHVS, CDR2 FQNEAQ. There are 15 residues in the CDR3. Trimming removed 1 base from V and 11 bases from J; junction bases left unmatched: 12. This clonotype was found a few times. Its antigen is as yet unknown. Study conclusions and caveats: Database matching using VDJdb favored anti-spike CD8 responses, with private and CD4 specificities left missing.

The sequence derives from an adult who was a healthcare worker with PCR-confirmed SARS-CoV-2 infection or an uninfected control (not recorded which). Specimen: whole blood, collected at baseline. The J gene is TRBJ2-5, the V gene TRBV7-8, with 8 bases identical to TRBD2. The DNA for the CDR3 is TGTGCCAGCAGCTTAGGTGGGACTAGGGATCTCCCACAGTACTTC. Its translation: CASSLGGTRDLPQYF.